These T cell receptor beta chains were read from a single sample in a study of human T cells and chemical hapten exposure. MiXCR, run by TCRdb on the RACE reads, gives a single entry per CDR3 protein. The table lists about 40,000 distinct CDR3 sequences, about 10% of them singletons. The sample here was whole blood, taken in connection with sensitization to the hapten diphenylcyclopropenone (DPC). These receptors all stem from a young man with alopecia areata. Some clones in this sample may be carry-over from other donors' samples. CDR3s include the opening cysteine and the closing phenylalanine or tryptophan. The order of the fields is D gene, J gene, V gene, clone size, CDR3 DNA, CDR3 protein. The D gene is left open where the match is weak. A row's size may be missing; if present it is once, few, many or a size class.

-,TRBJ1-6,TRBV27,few,TGTGCCAGCAGTTTAGGGCCAGGGCTTAATTCACCCCTCCACTTT,CASSLGPGLNSPLHF
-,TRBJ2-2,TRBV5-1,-,TGCGCCAGCAGCTTGGGCCACAAAAACACCGGGGAGCTGTTTTTT,CASSLGHKNTGELFF
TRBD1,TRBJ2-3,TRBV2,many,TGTGCCAGCAGACAGGGGGCGACGCAGTATTTT,CASRQGATQYF
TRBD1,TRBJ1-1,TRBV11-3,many,TGTGCCAGCAGCTTTGGGACAGAAACTAACACTGAAGCTTTCTTT,CASSFGTETNTEAFF
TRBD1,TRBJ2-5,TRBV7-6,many,TGTGCCAGCAGCACCGACAGGGCTAAGACCCAGTACTTC,CASSTDRAKTQYF
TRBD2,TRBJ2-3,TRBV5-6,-,TGTGCCAGCAGCTTGATTGGACTAGCGGCCCTCACAGATACGCAGTATTTT,CASSLIGLAALTDTQYF
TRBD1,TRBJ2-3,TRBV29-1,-,TGCAGCGTTGGTCTAGGGGGACAGGGTACGCAGTATTTT,CSVGLGGQGTQYF
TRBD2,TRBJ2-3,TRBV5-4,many,TGTGCCAGCAGCTTGGGTCTAGCGGGAAGCACAGATACGCAGTATTTT,CASSLGLAGSTDTQYF
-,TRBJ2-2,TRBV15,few,TGTGCCACCAGCAGAGATTTCTCGGTGGGCGGGGAGCTGTTTTTT,CATSRDFSVGGELFF
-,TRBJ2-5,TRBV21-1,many,TGTGCCAGCAGCAAAGTGTTCGCGAGCAAAGAGACCCAGTACTTC,CASSKVFASKETQYF
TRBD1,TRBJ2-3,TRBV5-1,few,TGCGCCAGCAGCTTGTCTCTATGGGACAGGGCCACAGATACGCAGTATTTT,CASSLSLWDRATDTQYF
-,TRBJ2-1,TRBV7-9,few,TGTGCCAGCAGCCAAAGACAGGTCCCAGGGGTCGAGCAGTTCTTC,CASSQRQVPGVEQFF
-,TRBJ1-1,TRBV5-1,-,TGCGCCAGCAGCATAGTACAGGGGAACACTGAAGCTTTCTTT,CASSIVQGNTEAFF
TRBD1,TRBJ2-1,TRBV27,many,TGTGCCAGCAGTCCATTCGGACAGGGGGTTAGCTCCTACAATGAGCAGTTCTTC,CASSPFGQGVSSYNEQFF
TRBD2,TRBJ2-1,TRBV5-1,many,TGCGCCAGCAGCTCGACTAGCGGGACCTACAATGAGCAGTTCTTC,CASSSTSGTYNEQFF
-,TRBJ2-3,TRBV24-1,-,TGTGCCACCAGTGAGGGCGCAGGACCCACAGATACGCAGTATTTT,CATSEGAGPTDTQYF
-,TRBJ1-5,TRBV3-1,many,TGTGCCAGCAGCCAAGCGGGGCAGCCCCAGCATTTT,CASSQAGQPQHF
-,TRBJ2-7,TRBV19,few,TGTGCCAGTAGTATCGGAGACACCTACGAGCAGTACTTC,CASSIGDTYEQYF
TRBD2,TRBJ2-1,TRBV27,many,TGTGCCAGCAGATCCTGGACTAGCGGGGTAACCTACAATGAGCAGTTCTTC,CASRSWTSGVTYNEQFF
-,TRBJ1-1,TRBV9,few,TGTGCCAGCAGCATAGGGGGGCTCACTGAAGCTTTCTTT,CASSIGGLTEAFF
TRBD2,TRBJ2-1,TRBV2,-,TGTGCCAGCAGCGGACTAGTTGATGAGCAGTTCTTC,CASSGLVDEQFF
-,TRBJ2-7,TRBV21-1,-,TGTGCCAGCAGCTATTCCTACGAGCAGTACTTC,CASSYSYEQYF
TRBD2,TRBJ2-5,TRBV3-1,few,TGTGCCAGCAGCCAAGGGACTAGCAGAAGGGAGACCCAGTACTTC,CASSQGTSRRETQYF
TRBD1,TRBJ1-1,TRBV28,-,TGTGCCAGCAGTTCGACAGGGGGTTTTGTCACTGAAGCTTTCTTT,CASSSTGGFVTEAFF
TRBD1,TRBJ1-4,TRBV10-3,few,TGTGCCATCAGGAGGGGGCGCGAGAAAGGTGAAAAACTGTTTTTT,CAIRRGREKGEKLFF
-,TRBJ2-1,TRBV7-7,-,TGTGCCAGCAGCTTCTCCCCTGGCGGGGATTACAATGAGCAGTTCTTC,CASSFSPGGDYNEQFF
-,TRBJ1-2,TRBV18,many,TGTGCCAGCTCACCATCCTACCCGGGGACTAACTATGGCTACACCTTC,CASSPSYPGTNYGYTF
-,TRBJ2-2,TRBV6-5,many,TGTGCCAGCAGTTACTACAGTGGGGAGCTGTTTTTT,CASSYYSGELFF
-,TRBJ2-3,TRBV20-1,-,TGCAGTGCTAGGCCAGATACGCAGTATTTT,CSARPDTQYF
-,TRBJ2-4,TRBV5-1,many,TGCGCCAGCAAGGGAGTCAGTAAAAACATTCAGTACTTC,CASKGVSKNIQYF
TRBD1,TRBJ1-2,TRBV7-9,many,TGTGCCAGCAGCTCCGGGCAGGGGGCGCGAGGGTCTAACTATGGCTACACCTTC,CASSSGQGARGSNYGYTF
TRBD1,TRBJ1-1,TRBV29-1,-,TGCAGCGTGGGACAGGGGCTAACTGAAGCTTTCTTT,CSVGQGLTEAFF
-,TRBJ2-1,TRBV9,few,TGTGCCAGCAGCGAAGGGAAAGGGAGAGCAGGTGAGCAGTTCTTC,CASSEGKGRAGEQFF
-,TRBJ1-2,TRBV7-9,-,TGTGCCGTCCGTCTGAGGGGCTACACCTTC,CAVRLRGYTF
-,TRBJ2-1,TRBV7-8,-,TGTGCCAGCAGCCCGGACTCCCGCTCCTACAATGAGCAGTTCTTC,CASSPDSRSYNEQFF
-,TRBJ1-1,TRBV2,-,TGTGCCAGCAGTGATCGAGGAACTGAAGCTTTCTTT,CASSDRGTEAFF
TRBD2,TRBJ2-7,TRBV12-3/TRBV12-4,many,TGTGCCAGCAGTTTGGCTAGCGGGGTACGGACCTACGAGCAGTACTTC,CASSLASGVRTYEQYF
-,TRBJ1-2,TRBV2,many,TGTGCCAGCAGTGAAGCTTCATCCAGGGTTGGCTACACCTTC,CASSEASSRVGYTF
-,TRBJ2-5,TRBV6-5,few,TGTGCCAGCAGTTACATCAGGGGGGTCCAAGAGACCCAGTACTTC,CASSYIRGVQETQYF
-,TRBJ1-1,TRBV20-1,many,TGCAGTGCTAGAGGGCTGGAGAGGCGGCTGAACACTGAAGCTTTCTTT,CSARGLERRLNTEAFF
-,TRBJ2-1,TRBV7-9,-,TGTGCCAGCAGCCCAGAGTATGAGCAGTTCTTC,CASSPEYEQFF
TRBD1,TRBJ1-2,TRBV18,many,TGTGCCAGCTCCACCATCGGGACAGATGAGGGCTACACCTTC,CASSTIGTDEGYTF
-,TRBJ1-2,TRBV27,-,TGTGCCAGCAGTTTAACGGGTAGGGGTAACTATGGCTACACCTTC,CASSLTGRGNYGYTF
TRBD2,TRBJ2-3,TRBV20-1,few,TGCAGTGCTAGGGCGGGACTAGCGGACACAGATACGCAGTATTTT,CSARAGLADTDTQYF
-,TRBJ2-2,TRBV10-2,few,TGCGCCAGCGTCAGAAGTAACACCGGGGAGCTGTTTTTT,CASVRSNTGELFF
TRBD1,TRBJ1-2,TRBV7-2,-,TGTGCCAGCAGCCCTATGACAGGGTCTCTGTATGGCTACACCTTC,CASSPMTGSLYGYTF
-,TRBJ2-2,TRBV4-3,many,TGCGCCAGCAGCCCCGGCCACACCGGGGAGCTGTTTTTT,CASSPGHTGELFF
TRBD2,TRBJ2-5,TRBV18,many,TGTGCCAGCTCGCGACTAGCGGGAGAAGAGACCCAGTACTTC,CASSRLAGEETQYF
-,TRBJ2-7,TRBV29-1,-,TGCAGCTCGCATAACGGCTACGAGCAGTACTTC,CSSHNGYEQYF
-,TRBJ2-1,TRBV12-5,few,TGTGCTAGTGGTCTCCGGGACAAGCAGTTCTTC,CASGLRDKQFF
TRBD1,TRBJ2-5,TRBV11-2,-,TGTGCCAGCAGCCCGGGGACAGCGTCTTACCAAGAGACCCAGTACTTC,CASSPGTASYQETQYF
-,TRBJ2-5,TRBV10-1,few,TGCGCCAGCAGTGGGACCCAAAAAGGTGCCCAGTACTTC,CASSGTQKGAQYF
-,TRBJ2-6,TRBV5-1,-,TGCGCCAGCAGCTTATATCACGGGACCTCGATGGCCAACGTCCTGACTTTC,CASSLYHGTSMANVLTF
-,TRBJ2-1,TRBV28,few,TGTGCCAGCCAAACTACCCCCCGCTACAATGAGCAGTTCTTC,CASQTTPRYNEQFF
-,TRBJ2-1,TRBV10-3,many,TGTGCCATCAGTGAGCGGCCCGAAAGCTCCTACAATGAGCAGTTCTTC,CAISERPESSYNEQFF
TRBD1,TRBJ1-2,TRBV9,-,TGTGCCAGCAGCGTAGGTCCAGGGGGCACCTATGGCTACACCTTC,CASSVGPGGTYGYTF
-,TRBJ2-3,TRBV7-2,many,TGTGCCAGCAGCTTAGCGATGAAAGGAGATACGCAGTATTTT,CASSLAMKGDTQYF